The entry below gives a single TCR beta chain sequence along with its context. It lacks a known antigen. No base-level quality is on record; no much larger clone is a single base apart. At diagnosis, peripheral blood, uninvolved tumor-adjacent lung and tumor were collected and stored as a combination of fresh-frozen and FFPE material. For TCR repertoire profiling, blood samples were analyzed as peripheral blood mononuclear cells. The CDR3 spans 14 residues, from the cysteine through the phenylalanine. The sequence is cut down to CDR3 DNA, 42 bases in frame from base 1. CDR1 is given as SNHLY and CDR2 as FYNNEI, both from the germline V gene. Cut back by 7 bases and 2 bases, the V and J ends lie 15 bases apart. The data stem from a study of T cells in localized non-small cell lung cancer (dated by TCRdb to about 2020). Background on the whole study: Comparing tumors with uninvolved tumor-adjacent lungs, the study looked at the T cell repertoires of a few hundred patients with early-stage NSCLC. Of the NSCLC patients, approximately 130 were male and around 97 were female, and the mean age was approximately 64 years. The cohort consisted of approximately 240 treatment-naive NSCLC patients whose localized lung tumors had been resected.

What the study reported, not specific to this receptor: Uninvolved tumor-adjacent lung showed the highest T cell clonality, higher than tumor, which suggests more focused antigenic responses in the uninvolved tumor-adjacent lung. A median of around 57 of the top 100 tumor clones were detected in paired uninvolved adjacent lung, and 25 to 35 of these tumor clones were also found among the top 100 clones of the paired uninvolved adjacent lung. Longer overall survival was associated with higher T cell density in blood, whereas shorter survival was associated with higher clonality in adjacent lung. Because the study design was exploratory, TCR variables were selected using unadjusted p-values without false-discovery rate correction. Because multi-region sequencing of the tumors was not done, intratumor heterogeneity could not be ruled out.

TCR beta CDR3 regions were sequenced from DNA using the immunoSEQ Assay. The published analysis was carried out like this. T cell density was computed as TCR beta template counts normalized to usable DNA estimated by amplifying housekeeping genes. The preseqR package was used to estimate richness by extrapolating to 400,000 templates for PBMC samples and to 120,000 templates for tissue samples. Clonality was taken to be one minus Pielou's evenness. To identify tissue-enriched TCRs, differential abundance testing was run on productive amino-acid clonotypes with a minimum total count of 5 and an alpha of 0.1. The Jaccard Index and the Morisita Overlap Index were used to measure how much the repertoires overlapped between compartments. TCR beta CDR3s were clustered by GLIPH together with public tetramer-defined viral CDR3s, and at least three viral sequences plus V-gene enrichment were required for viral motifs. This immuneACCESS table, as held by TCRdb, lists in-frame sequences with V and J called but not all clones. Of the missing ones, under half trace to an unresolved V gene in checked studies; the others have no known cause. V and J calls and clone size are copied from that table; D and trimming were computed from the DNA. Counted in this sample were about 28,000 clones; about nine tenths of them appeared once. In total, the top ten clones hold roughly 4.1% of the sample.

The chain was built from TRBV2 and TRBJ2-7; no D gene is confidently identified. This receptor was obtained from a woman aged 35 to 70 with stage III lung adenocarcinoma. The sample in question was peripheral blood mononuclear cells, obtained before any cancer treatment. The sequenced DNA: TGTGCCAGCAATAGGGATTACCCCACCTACGAGCAGTACTTC. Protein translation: CASNRDYPTYEQYF.